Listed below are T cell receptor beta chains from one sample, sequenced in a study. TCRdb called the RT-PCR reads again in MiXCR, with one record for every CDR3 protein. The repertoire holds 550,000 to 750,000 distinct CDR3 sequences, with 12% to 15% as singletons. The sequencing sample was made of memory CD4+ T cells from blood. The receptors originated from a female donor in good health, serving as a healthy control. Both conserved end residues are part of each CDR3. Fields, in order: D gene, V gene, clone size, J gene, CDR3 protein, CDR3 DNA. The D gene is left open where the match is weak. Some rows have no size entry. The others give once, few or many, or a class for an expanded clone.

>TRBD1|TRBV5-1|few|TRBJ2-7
CASSLTGQAIHEQYF
TGCGCCAGCAGCTTGACGGGACAGGCCATCCACGAGCAGTACTTC
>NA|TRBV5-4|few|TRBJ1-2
CASSSPLSKGYGYTF
TGTGCCAGCAGCTCTCCCTTAAGTAAAGGCTATGGCTACACCTTC
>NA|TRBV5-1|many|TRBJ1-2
CASSLGSNYGYTF
TGTGCCAGCAGCCTTGGGTCTAACTATGGCTACACCTTC
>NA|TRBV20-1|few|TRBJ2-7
CSAPPGRLSYEQYF
TGCAGTGCTCCCCCGGGACGGCTATCCTACGAGCAGTACTTC
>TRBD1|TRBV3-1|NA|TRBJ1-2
CASSHWDRGRANYGYTF
TGTGCCAGCAGCCACTGGGACAGGGGGCGGGCTAACTATGGCTACACCTTC
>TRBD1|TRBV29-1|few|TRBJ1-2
CSVQGAKGYTF
TGCAGCGTTCAGGGGGCAAAGGGCTACACCTTC
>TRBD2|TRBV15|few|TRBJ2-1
CATSRDYGRTPYGYNEQFF
TGTGCCACCAGCAGAGATTACGGGAGGACTCCCTACGGCTACAATGAGCAGTTCTTC
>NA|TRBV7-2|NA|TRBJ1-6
CASSPRGGPRLSPLHF
TGTGCCAGCAGCCCCCGTGGGGGGCCAAGGCTGTCACCCCTCCACTTT
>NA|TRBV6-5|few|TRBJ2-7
CASSSARVYEQYF
TGTGCCAGCAGTTCGGCCAGGGTCTACGAGCAGTACTTC
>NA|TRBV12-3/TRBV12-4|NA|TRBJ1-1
CASSLWGAQGAFF
TGTGCCAGCAGTTTATGGGGGGCTCAAGGAGCTTTCTTT
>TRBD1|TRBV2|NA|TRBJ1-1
CASSQTGGAILNTEAFF
TGTGCCAGCAGCCAAACAGGGGGCGCGATCTTGAACACTGAAGCTTTCTTT
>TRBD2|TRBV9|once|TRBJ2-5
CARISGRVKQETQYF
TGTGCCAGGATTAGCGGGAGGGTTAAACAAGAGACCCAGTACTTC
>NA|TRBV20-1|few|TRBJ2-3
CSARDVRADTQYF
TGCAGTGCTAGAGATGTGAGGGCAGATACGCAGTATTTT
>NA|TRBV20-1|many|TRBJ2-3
CSARVDLGDTQYF
TGCAGTGCTAGGGTCGACCTGGGTGATACGCAGTATTTT
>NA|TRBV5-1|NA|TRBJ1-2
CASSFSPGTPYGYTF
TGCGCCAGCAGCTTTAGTCCAGGGACTCCCTATGGCTACACCTTC
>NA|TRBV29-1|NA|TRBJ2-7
CSVAGDPRASEQYF
TGCAGCGTTGCCGGGGACCCCAGGGCCTCCGAGCAGTACTTC
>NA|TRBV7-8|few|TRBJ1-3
CASRDPGAGNTIYF
TGTGCCAGCCGCGACCCAGGGGCTGGAAACACCATATATTTT
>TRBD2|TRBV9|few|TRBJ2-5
CASSVGRASGVKETQYF
TGTGCCAGCAGCGTAGGCCGGGCTAGCGGGGTCAAAGAGACCCAGTACTTC
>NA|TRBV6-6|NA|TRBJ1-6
CASSYGALDSYNSPLHF
TGTGCCAGCAGTTACGGAGCCCTGGACAGTTATAATTCACCCCTCCACTTT
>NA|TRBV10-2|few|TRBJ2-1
CASSEWQDFNEQFF
TGCGCCAGCAGTGAGTGGCAGGACTTCAATGAGCAGTTCTTC